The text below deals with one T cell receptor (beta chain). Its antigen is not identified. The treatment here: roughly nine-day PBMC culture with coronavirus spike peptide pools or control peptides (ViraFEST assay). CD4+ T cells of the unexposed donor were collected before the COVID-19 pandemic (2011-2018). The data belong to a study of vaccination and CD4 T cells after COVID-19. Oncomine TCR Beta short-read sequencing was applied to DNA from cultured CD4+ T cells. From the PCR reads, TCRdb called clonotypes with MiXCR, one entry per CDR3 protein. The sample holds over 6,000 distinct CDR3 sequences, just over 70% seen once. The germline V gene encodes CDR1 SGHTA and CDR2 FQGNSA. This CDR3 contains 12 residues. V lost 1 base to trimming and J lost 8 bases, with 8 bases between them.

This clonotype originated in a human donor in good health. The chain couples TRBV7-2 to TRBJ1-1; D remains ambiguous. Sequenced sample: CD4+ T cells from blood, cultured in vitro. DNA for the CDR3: TGTGCCAGCAGCTTAGAAGTAGGCGAAGCTTTCTTT. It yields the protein CASSLEVGEAFF.